A single sample gave rise to the 4 T cell receptor beta chains below, sequenced in a study of blood T cell repertoires in COVID-19. Libraries were prepared by immunoSEQ multiplex PCR; TCRdb keeps only in-frame clonotypes and omits some of them. The sample comprises some 350,000 clones, 90% of which are singletons, and about 6.5% rests with the top ten. Sequencing input: peripheral blood. Receptors were obtained from a young man with active or convalescent COVID-19.

The CDR3 region is CASSLRQGYGYTF. The CDR3 DNA follows: TGTGCCAGCAGCCTCCGACAGGGATATGGCTACACCTTC. The rearrangement uses TRBV7-9 and TRBJ1-2, with 7 nucleotides matching TRBD1. Trimming took 5 bases from V and 5 from J; bases not matched to a gene: 5. The CDR3 spans 13 residues. Germline values: CDR1 SEHNR, CDR2 FQNEAQ (reference sequence).

The genes are TRBV24-1 and TRBJ2-2, with 13 bases matching TRBD2. V lost 6 bases, J lost 1 base, and 10 bases stayed unmatched. CDR1 KGHDR and CDR2 SFDVKD come from the germline V gene. The CDR3 is made up of 19 amino acids. The CDR3 DNA follows: TGTGCCACCAGTCAAGGTCGTACTAGCGGGAGGGAGAACACCGGGGAGCTGTTTTTT. Protein sequence: CATSQGRTSGRENTGELFF.

The chain uses TRBV2 and TRBJ1-6, with 10 bases matching TRBD1. The CDR3 has 15 residues. Looked up from germline, CDR1 is SNHLY and CDR2 is FYNNEI. V was pared by 4 bases and J by 8 bases, with 5 bases of the junction left unmatched. CDR3 nucleotide sequence: TGTGCCAGCAGTGGACAGGGGGCGGGTGATTCACCCCTCCACTTT. As protein: CASSGQGAGDSPLHF. Together with reference TRBV2 and TRBJ1-6, the CDR3 gives the full variable domain: EPEVTQTPSHQVTQMGQEVILRCVPISNHLYFYWYRQILGQKVEFLVSFYNNEISEKSEIFDDQFSVERPDGSNFTLKIRSTKLEDSAMYFCASSGQGAGDSPLHFGNGTRLTVT.

The chain carries TRBV3-1 (or the pseudogene TRBV3-2) and TRBJ2-1, with TRBD2 identical over 9 bases. J gave up 0 bases and V 4 bases, and 16 bases lay outside the gene matches. Germline V gene sequence: CDR1 LGHDT, CDR2 YNNKEL (reference sequence). CDR3 length: 20 residues. CDR3 sequence reads: CASSPTFGAGGLFSYNEQFF. As DNA, the CDR3 is TGTGCCAGCAGCCCCACCTTCGGGGCGGGAGGGCTATTCTCCTACAATGAGCAGTTCTTC.